The entry below gives a single T cell receptor beta chain sequence along with its context. Antigen: not known. Clones were read by immunoSEQ multiplex PCR, and TCRdb kept only the in-frame ones, dropping some. Of about 70,000 clones detected, around 85% appear once; the ten largest clones hold around a fifth. This record belongs to a study of T cells in localized non-small cell lung cancer. The CDR3 is 19 residues long. Germline V gene data show CDR1 as MNHEY and CDR2 as SMNVEV (reference sequence). The junction had 11 bases not matched to a gene; V was cut back by 2 bases and J by 1 base. Study-wide points: The study found T cell clonality highest in uninvolved adjacent lung, above tumor.

Sequences were derived from peripheral blood, sampled before any cancer treatment. This receptor was obtained from a male donor aged 60 or over with stage III squamous cell lung carcinoma. This chain links TRBV27 with TRBJ2-5; 12 positions agree with TRBD2. In DNA form, the CDR3 reads TGTGCCAGCAGTTTAGGGCTAGCGGGGGGGCTTTATCCCCAAGAGACCCAGTACTTC. Amino acids: CASSLGLAGGLYPQETQYF.